Listed here are 23 T cell receptor beta chains from one sample, sequenced in a study of T-cell reconstitution after alpha-beta-depleted transplantation in children (dated by TCRdb to the mid-2010s). Libraries were made using PCR. Data came from an Illumina HiSeq 2500. Molecular barcoding was employed in the preparation of TCR libraries, with unique molecular identifiers being used to normalize TCRbeta repertoire quantification. TCRdb ran its own pipeline on the public reads, namely fastp trimming at Q25 and MiXCR clone calling, and kept in-frame beta chains. For every CDR3 protein sequence, its rows merge into one entry that carries the most common genes and DNA. For this sample there are about 610,000 distinct CDR3 sequences; roughly a tenth appear just once. About 4% of the sample is held by the ten biggest clonotypes. Here the sequenced sample was PBMCs from the stem cell graft donor, taken from the stem cell graft. The source of these receptors is a human donor who donated a stem cell graft to a child with acute myeloid leukemia.

The chain has TRBV6-2 or TRBV6-3 and TRBJ2-2; D is unresolved. Germline V CDR1 and CDR2: MNHEY, SVGEGT. Deletions cut 5 bases from V and 1 base from J, with 8 bases between. This CDR3 contains 14 residues. CDR3 residues: CASSPDWNTGELFF. The CDR3 coding sequence is TGTGCCAGCAGTCCAGACTGGAACACCGGGGAGCTGTTTTTT.

Note on this clonotype: Because the CDR3's place on the DNA is in doubt, the DNA is left out and the CDR3 is given as listed by TCRdb. The CDR3 protein is CASSSSGMMGTEAFF. V gene TRBV5-1 combines with J gene TRBJ1-1. The CDR3 spans 15 residues, counting both ends. Per germline, CDR1 SGHRS and CDR2 YFSETQ.

V gene TRBV2 combines with J gene TRBJ2-2, with D tentatively TRBD1 (5 bases). V lost 4 bases, J lost 0 bases, and 9 bases lay in between. The CDR3 is 15 residues long. CDR1 is SNHLY and CDR2 is FYNNEI in the germline V gene. CDR3 DNA sequence: TGTGCCAGCAGTGCGACAGATACGAACACCGGGGAGCTGTTTTTT. Translating it yields CASSATDTNTGELFF.

This clonotype was recorded a few times. The V gene is TRBV7-8, the J gene TRBJ1-1; perhaps TRBD1 as D (5 bases). CDR1 and CDR2 from the germline V gene are SGHVS and FQNEAQ. The CDR3 contains 14 residues. V was shortened by 6 bases and J by 3 bases, with 14 bases between the two germline ends. The CDR3: CASSPRETDTEAFF. CDR3 nucleotide sequence: TGTGCCAGCAGTCCCAGGGAAACGGACACTGAAGCTTTCTTT.

The V call is TRBV28, the J call TRBJ2-7; D not certain. CDR1 is MDHEN and CDR2 is SYDVKM in the germline V gene. The V end lost 5 bases, the J end lost 6 bases, and 11 bases lay between the germline ends. CDR3 length equals 12 residues. CDR3 nucleotide sequence: TGTGCCAGCAGTCCAACTATCACCGAGCAGTACTTC. This translates into CASSPTITEQYF.

The genes are TRBV20-1 and TRBJ2-7; D is perhaps TRBD2 (5 bases). V was pared by 5 bases and J by 0 bases, with 17 bases between. This CDR3 spans 15 amino acids. Germline loops: CDR1 DFQATT, CDR2 SNEGSKA (reference sequence). The CDR3 loop is CSAELGRRSSYEQYF. CDR3 bases: TGCAGTGCTGAACTAGGGCGCAGGAGCTCCTACGAGCAGTACTTC.

This sequence joins TRBV21-1 and TRBJ2-3; the tabulated D call, TRBD2, remains unverified against the DNA. TRBV21-1 is listed as a pseudogene. The CDR3 is 16 amino acids. The CDR3, as DNA: TGTGCCAGCAGCAAAGGGACTAGCGATACGCAGGATACGCAGTATTTT. Translation: CASSKGTSDTQDTQYF.

This clonotype was seen ten or more times. The V call is TRBV28, the J call TRBJ2-1; 8 bases agree with TRBD2. This CDR3 has 14 residues. V was pared by 7 bases and J by 4 bases, with 6 bases of the junction left unmatched. Per the germline V gene, CDR1 is MDHEN and CDR2 is SYDVKM. In DNA form, the CDR3 reads TGTGCCAGCAAAGGCTCTAGCGGGTACAATGAGCAGTTCTTC. This translates into CASKGSSGYNEQFF.

This clonotype has just a few counts. The J gene is TRBJ2-2, the V gene TRBV27; D tentatively reads TRBD1 or TRBD2 (6 bases each). Germline V CDR1 and CDR2: MNHEY, SMNVEV (reference sequence). The germline V and J ends were trimmed by 5 bases and 4 bases, with 14 bases remaining between them. The CDR3 is 15 amino acids. CDR3 protein: CASSTFSGATGELFF. The CDR3 coding sequence is TGTGCCAGCAGTACCTTTTCGGGGGCCACCGGGGAGCTGTTTTTT.

V is TRBV6-2 or TRBV6-3 and J is TRBJ2-1, with 8 bases fitting TRBD2. The CDR3 is 16 amino acids. From germline, CDR1 is MNHEY and CDR2 SVGEGT. J lost 6 bases, V lost 6 bases, and 13 bases had no gene match. The CDR3 spells CASRPTGTSSGNEQFF. The CDR3 DNA reads TGTGCCAGCAGACCGACCGGGACTAGTTCCGGCAATGAGCAGTTCTTC.

A few counts support this clonotype. V gene TRBV20-1 combines with J gene TRBJ2-3; D is unresolved. CDR1 is DFQATT and CDR2 is SNEGSKA in the germline V gene (reference sequence). The CDR3 covers 10 residues. Trimming stripped 7 bases from V and 6 bases from J, with 8 bases between. The CDR3: CSGSLDTQYF. CDR3 in DNA: TGCAGTGGGAGTCTTGATACGCAGTATTTT.

This sequence joins TRBV7-9 and TRBJ2-3; 9 bases align to TRBD2. This CDR3 is 16 amino acids long. V lost 0 bases and J lost 3; bases outside the gene matches: 4. Germline assignment: CDR1 SEHNR and CDR2 FQNEAQ (reference sequence). CDR3 DNA: TGTGCCAGCAGCTTAGCTAGCGGGAGAGCAACAGATACGCAGTATTTT. Its translation is CASSLASGRATDTQYF.

The chain employs TRBV29-1 and TRBJ1-5, with unresolved D. There are 14 residues in the CDR3. Looked up from germline, CDR1 is SQVTM and CDR2 is ANQGSEA. The ends were cut back, 7 bases at V and 1 base at J, with 14 bases in the middle. CDR3 in amino acids: CSAREGSSNQPQHF. CDR3 coding DNA: TGCAGCGCTCGGGAGGGTTCAAGCAATCAGCCCCAGCATTTT.

In its sample, this clonotype was seen a few times. The chain combines TRBV28 with TRBJ2-2; no clear D gene. This CDR3 contains 14 residues. The ends were cut back, 7 bases at V and 5 bases at J, with 14 bases in the middle. Germline V gene data show CDR1 as MDHEN and CDR2 as SYDVKM. CDR3 coding DNA: TGTGCCAGCACCTTGTCGGTGGGAACCGGGGAGCTGTTTTTT. Residues: CASTLSVGTGELFF.

J is TRBJ2-2 and V is TRBV11-3; TRBD1 is a possible D gene (5 bases). The germline CDR1 and CDR2 sequences are SGHNT and YENEEA. V lost 5 bases to trimming and J lost 0 bases, with 16 bases between them. The CDR3 spans 17 residues. CDR3 sequence (DNA): TGTGCCAGCAGCCCCGGGCCCCCAGGGACGAACACCGGGGAGCTGTTTTTT. Its translation: CASSPGPPGTNTGELFF. Drawing the rest from reference TRBV11-3 and TRBJ2-2, the complete variable domain is EAGVVQSPRYKIIEKKQPVAFWCNPISGHNTLYWYLQNLGQGPELLIRYENEEAVDDSQLPKDRFSAERLKGVDSTLKIQPAELGDSAVYLCASSPGPPGTNTGELFFGEGSRLTVL.

The chain recombines TRBV9 with TRBJ2-7; TRBD2 agrees at 8 bases. The junction had 6 bases not matched to a gene; V was cut back by 5 bases and J by 2 bases. Germline lookup yields CDR1 SGDLS and CDR2 YYNGEE. The CDR3 runs to 14 residues. CDR3 sequence: CASSEREPPYEQYF. The DNA for the CDR3 is TGTGCCAGCAGTGAGCGGGAGCCACCCTACGAGCAGTACTTC.

This clonotype was found a few times. The chain joins TRBV6-9 to TRBJ2-2; TRBD2 matches at 9 bases. Germline V gene lookup returns CDR1 MNHGY and CDR2 SVAAGI. Trimming removed 2 bases from V and 1 base from J; junction bases left unmatched: 5. The CDR3 sequence is 17 residues long. The CDR3 region is CASSYDRLAVNTGELFF. The DNA for the CDR3 is TGTGCCAGCAGTTATGATAGACTAGCGGTGAACACCGGGGAGCTGTTTTTT.

This clonotype was observed many times. The V and J genes are TRBV29-1 and TRBJ2-1; 8 nucleotides match TRBD2. This CDR3 is built from 14 residues. Unmatched junction bases numbered 8, after V lost 4 bases and J lost 6 bases. Germline V CDR1 and CDR2: SQVTM, ANQGSEA. The CDR3 sequence is CSVVRTSSFNEQFF. The CDR3 DNA sequence: TGCAGCGTTGTTCGGACTAGCAGTTTCAATGAGCAGTTCTTC.

This clonotype was counted at least ten times. This chain uses TRBV21-1 with TRBJ1-1; the table assigns TRBD1, which was not confirmed against the DNA. TRBV21-1 has pseudogene status. The CDR3 length is 12 residues. CDR3 DNA: TGTGCCAGCAGCCGGGGGGCTACTGAAGCTTTCTTT. Amino acid sequence: CASSRGATEAFF.

This clonotype was observed a handful of times. This chain connects TRBV6-5 to TRBJ1-2; perhaps TRBD1 as D (6 bases). Germline V gene data show CDR1 as MNHEY and CDR2 as SVGAGI. V gave up 4 bases and J gave up 0 bases, with 15 bases separating them. This CDR3 spans 16 amino acids. CDR3 coding DNA: TGTGCCAGCAGTTCAAGGGGGACACCTACTAACTATGGCTACACCTTC. It codes for CASSSRGTPTNYGYTF.

This clonotype was seen a few times. The chain is built from TRBV7-2 and TRBJ1-2, with D unresolved. V was trimmed by 5 bases and J by 2 bases, leaving 12 bases between them. Germline CDR1 is SGHTA and CDR2 is FQGNSA. This CDR3 has 14 residues. The CDR3 sequence is CASSPTQTNYGYTF. As DNA, the CDR3 is TGTGCCAGCAGCCCTACGCAGACAAACTATGGCTACACCTTC.

The rearrangement uses TRBV20-1 and TRBJ2-7, with 9 bases that match TRBD2. The CDR3 totals 16 residues. Trimming removed 3 bases from V and 3 bases from J; junction bases left unmatched: 12. Looked up from germline, CDR1 is DFQATT and CDR2 is SNEGSKA (reference sequence). CDR3 sequence reads: CSASGGGRVTDYEQYF. CDR3 coding DNA: TGCAGTGCTAGCGGCGGCGGGAGGGTGACCGACTACGAGCAGTACTTC.

This clonotype was picked up many times. This chain links TRBV6-2 or TRBV6-3 with TRBJ2-5; 10 bases line up with TRBD2. The trim removed 4 bases at V and 1 base at J, leaving 9 bases unmatched. The CDR3 consists of 17 residues. Germline CDR1 is MNHEY and CDR2 is SVGEGT. The CDR3 DNA sequence: TGTGCCAGCAGTTGGGAGCTAGCGGGAGTAGGCCAAGAGACCCAGTACTTC. It codes for CASSWELAGVGQETQYF.